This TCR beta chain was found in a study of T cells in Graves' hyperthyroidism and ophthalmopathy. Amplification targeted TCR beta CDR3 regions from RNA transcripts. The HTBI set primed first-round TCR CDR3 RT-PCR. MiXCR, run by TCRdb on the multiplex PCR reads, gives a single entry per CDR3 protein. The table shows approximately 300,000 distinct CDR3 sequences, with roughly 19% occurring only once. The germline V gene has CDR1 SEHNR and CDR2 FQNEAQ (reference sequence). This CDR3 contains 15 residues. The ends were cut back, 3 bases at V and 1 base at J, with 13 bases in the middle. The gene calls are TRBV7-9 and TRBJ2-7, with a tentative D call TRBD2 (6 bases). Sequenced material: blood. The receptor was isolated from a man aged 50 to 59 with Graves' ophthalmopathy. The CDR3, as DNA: TGTGCCAGCAGCTTTCGTGGAGGGCCGTCCTACGAGCAGTACTTC. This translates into CASSFRGGPSYEQYF.